The sequence of this TCR beta chain was determined in a study of blood T cell repertoires in COVID-19. Participant age was about 18 to 95 years, and participants resided in approximately 24 US areas. Cohort allocation depended upon clinical history that participants reported. Two consecutive negative NP/OP PCR tests, clearance, or resolved symptoms defined Cohort 3 recovery. V was trimmed by 5 bases and J by 0 bases, leaving 11 bases between them. Germline-derived CDR1 and CDR2 are LNHDA and SQIVND (reference sequence). The length of the CDR3 is 14 residues. Using immunoSEQ multiplex PCR, the repertoire was profiled, and TCRdb retains in-frame clones only, with some absent. The data hold around 280,000 clones, with roughly 89% observed a single time.

The material sequenced was PBMCs or T cells enriched from blood (not recorded which). This clonotype was obtained from a middle-aged woman who had recovered from COVID-19. This rearrangement joins TRBV19 to TRBJ2-7, with a weak D call TRBD2 (5 bases). CDR3 in amino acids: CASSPSGFSYEQYF. The CDR3 region has the DNA TGTGCCAGTAGTCCTTCGGGGTTCTCCTACGAGCAGTACTTC.